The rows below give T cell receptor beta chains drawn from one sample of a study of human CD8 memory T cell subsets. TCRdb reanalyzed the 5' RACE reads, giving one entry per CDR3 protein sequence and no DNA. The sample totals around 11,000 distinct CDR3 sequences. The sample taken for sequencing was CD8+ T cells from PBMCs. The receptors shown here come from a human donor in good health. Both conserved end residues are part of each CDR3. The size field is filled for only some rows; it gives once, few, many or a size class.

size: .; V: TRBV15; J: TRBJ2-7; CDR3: CATSRVASSYEQYF
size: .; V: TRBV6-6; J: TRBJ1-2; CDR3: CASSYSSQAGLNYGYTF
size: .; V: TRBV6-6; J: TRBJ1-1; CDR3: CASSYFGQKNTEAFF
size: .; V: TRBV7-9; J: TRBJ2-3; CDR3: CASSLNSRPDTQYF
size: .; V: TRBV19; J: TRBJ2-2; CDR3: CASRLLFGTGELFF
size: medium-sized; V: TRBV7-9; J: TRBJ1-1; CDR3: CASGADLGTEAFF
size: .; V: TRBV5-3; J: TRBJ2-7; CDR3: CARSLQRGYEQYF
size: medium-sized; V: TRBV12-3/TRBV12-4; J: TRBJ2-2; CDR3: CASSFGGITGELFF
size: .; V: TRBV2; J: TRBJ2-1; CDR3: CASTSTDFSYNEQFF
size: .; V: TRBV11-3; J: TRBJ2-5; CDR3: CASSLDGTSDETQYF
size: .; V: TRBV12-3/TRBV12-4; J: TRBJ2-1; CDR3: CASRETSGPYNEQFF
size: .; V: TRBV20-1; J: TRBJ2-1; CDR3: CSARDWLAGGNSYNEQFF
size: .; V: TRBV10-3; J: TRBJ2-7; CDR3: CAISGRGQTYEQYF
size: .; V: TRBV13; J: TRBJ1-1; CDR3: CASSSIAIPLEAFF
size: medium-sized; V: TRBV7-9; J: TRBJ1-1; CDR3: CASSLVRGQLDMNTEAFF
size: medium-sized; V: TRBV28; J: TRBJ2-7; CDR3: CASRRVSHEQYF
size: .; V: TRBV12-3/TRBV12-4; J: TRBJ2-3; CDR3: CASSLEPGGPRDTQYF
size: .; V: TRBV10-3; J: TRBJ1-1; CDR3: CAISPGTGGINTEAFF
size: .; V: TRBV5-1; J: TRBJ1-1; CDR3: CASSIGVNTEAFF
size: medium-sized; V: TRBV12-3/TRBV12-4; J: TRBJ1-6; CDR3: CASSTGNSPLHF
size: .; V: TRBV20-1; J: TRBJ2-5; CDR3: CSASHPPIAGYETQYF
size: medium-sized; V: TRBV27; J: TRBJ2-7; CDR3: CAVGDLLYEQYF
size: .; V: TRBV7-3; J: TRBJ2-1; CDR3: CASSRYGVAGTNEQFF
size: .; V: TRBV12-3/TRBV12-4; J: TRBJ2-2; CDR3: CASSLDNGELFF
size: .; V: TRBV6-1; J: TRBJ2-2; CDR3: CASSVGGPGELFF
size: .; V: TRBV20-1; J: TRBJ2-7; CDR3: CSAEGLAGERITLEQYF
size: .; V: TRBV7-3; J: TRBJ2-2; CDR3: CASSSLDRGQDTGELFF
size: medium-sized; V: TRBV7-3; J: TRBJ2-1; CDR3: CASSPTSGYNEQFF
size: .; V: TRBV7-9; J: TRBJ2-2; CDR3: CASSFSTTRGRNTGELFF
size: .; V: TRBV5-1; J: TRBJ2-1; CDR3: CASSPEGYNEQFF
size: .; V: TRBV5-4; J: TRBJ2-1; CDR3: CASSPPNSYNEQFF
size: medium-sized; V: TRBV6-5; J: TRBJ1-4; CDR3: CASSYGPFRPTNEKLFF
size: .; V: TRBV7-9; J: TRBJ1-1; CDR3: CASSLAGGAEAFF
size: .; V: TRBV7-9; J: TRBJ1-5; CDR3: CASGGGQVVGGPQHF
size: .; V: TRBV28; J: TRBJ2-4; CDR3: CASSSPTGARTKNIQYF
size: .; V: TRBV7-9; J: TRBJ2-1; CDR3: CASSLETSYNEQFF
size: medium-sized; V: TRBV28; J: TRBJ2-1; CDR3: CATQRGGVNNEQFF
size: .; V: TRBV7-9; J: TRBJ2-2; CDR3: CASSPTTGELFF
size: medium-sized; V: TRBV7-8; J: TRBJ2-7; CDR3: CASSLASGDYTYEQYF
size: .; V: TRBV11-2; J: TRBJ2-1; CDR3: CASSLWGDEQFF
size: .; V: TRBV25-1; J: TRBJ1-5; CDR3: CASSEQGAQPQHF
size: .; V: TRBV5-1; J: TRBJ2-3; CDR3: CASRGQGTDTQYF
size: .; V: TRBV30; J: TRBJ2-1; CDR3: CAWTRDIDNEQFF
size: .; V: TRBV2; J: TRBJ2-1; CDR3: CASSGTSGGARNEQFF
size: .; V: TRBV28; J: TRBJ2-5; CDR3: CASGAGLYEAQYF
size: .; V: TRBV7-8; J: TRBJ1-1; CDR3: CASSLGANTEAFF
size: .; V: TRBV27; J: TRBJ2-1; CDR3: CASSLGTSGDNEQFF
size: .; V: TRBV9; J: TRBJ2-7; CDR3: CASSADIHSEQYF
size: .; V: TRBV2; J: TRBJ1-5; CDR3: CASSETAGGFNQPQHF
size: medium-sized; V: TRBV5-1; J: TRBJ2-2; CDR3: CASRRQGPNTGELFF
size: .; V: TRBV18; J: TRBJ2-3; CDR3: CASSRAGDVDGETPTDTQYF
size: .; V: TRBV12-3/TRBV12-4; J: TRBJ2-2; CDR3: CASSFGTGELFF
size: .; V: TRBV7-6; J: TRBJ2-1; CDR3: CASSLAWGQGTEQFF
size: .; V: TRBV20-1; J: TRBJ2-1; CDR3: CSAREPGLAGIDEQFF
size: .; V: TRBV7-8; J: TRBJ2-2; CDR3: CASSLGWREVTGELFF